This TCR beta chain came from a study of T cell changes during pregnancy in multiple sclerosis. TCRdb's copy holds only in-frame clones and misses some; the assay was immunoSEQ multiplex PCR. The sample comprises fewer than 55,000 clones, roughly 91% of which are singletons, and 5.5% to 6.5% rests with the top ten. This CDR3 region has 15 residues. V dropped 3 bases and J dropped 2 bases, with 11 bases sitting between them. Germline V gene sequence: CDR1 LNHDA, CDR2 SQIVND (reference sequence). The rearrangement uses TRBV19 and TRBJ2-1; D perhaps matches TRBD1 (6 bases). The sample was CD8+ T cells from peripheral blood mononuclear cells, taken after pregnancy. The source is a female donor in good health, enrolled as a control in a pregnancy study. CDR3 sequence reads: CASSIGDTAYNEQFF. The CDR3, as DNA: TGTGCCAGTAGTATTGGGGACACAGCCTACAATGAGCAGTTCTTC.